These 9 T cell receptor beta chains were sequenced from one sample in a study of T cell clonotyping in hematopoietic cell transplantation. TCRdb's table, derived via immunoSEQ multiplex PCR, lists solely in-frame clones and lacks some. The table records fewer than 80,000 clones, just under 95% of them present only once. The specimen was peripheral blood mononuclear cells. The receptors were sampled from a man in his fifties or sixties in good health. Some clones in this sample may be carry-over from other donors' samples.

The chain combines TRBV6-6 with TRBJ1-3; D ambiguous. Trimming cost V 6 bases and J 0 bases, with 15 bases left between them. The CDR3 consists of 16 residues. Germline assignment: CDR1 MNHNY and CDR2 SVGAGI (reference sequence). CDR3 DNA sequence: TGTGCCAGCAGCCCCTCCAGAAGAGGCTCTGGAAACACCATATATTTT. Protein product: CASSPSRRGSGNTIYF.

The V gene is TRBV14, the J gene TRBJ2-5; D may be TRBD2 (7 bases). The germline V and J ends were trimmed by 5 bases and 5 bases, with 12 bases remaining between them. CDR1 and CDR2 from the germline V gene are SGHDN and FVKESK. This CDR3 is 13 amino acids long. The CDR3 is CASSARGAETQYF. Here the CDR3 DNA reads TGTGCCAGCAGCGCTCGGGGGGCTGAGACCCAGTACTTC. The whole variable domain, remainder taken from reference TRBV14 and TRBJ2-5, is EAGVTQFPSHSVIEKGQTVTLRCDPISGHDNLYWYRRVMGKEIKFLLHFVKESKQDESGMPNNRFLAERTGGTYSTLKVQPAELEDSGVYFCASSARGAETQYFGPGTRLLVL.

The V and J genes are TRBV11-2 and TRBJ2-3, with 9 bases fitting TRBD2. V lost 2 bases and J lost 1; bases outside the gene matches: 4. There are 16 residues in the CDR3. CDR1 is SGHAT, CDR2 FQNNGV, per germline. CDR3 region: CASSLYRLAGTDTQYF. The CDR3 region has the DNA TGTGCCAGCAGCTTATATCGACTAGCGGGCACAGATACGCAGTATTTT.

The chain carries TRBV7-3 and TRBJ2-2; maybe TRBD1 (5 bases). V was cut by 3 bases and J by 1 base, with 9 bases left in between. This CDR3 has 15 residues. In germline, CDR1 is SGHTA, CDR2 FQGTGA. The CDR3 DNA sequence: TGTGCCAGCAGCTTTGGTAGGGGGAACACCGGGGAGCTGTTTTTT. This encodes CASSFGRGNTGELFF.

This chain joins TRBV5-1 and TRBJ1-1, with D possibly TRBD1 on 5 matching bases. Germline CDR1 and CDR2: SGHRS and YFSETQ. The CDR3 runs to 14 residues. V was pared by 5 bases and J by 6 bases, with 17 bases between. For the CDR3, the DNA is TGCGCCAGCAGTACCCAGGGAGGGGACCCTGAAGCTTTCTTT. Its translation is CASSTQGGDPEAFF.

The V and J genes are TRBV27 and TRBJ2-3; no clear D. The ends were cut back, 6 bases at V and 6 bases at J, with 13 bases in the middle. Germline values: CDR1 MNHEY, CDR2 SMNVEV (reference sequence). This CDR3 has 13 residues. CDR3 amino acids: CASRRPSSDTQYF. The CDR3 region has the DNA TGTGCCAGCAGGAGGCCATCTTCCGATACGCAGTATTTT.

The rearrangement uses TRBV27 and TRBJ2-3; D gene unclear. V was pared by 3 bases and J by 5 bases, with 6 bases between. Germline V gene sequence: CDR1 MNHEY, CDR2 SMNVEV (reference sequence). The CDR3 covers 12 residues. The CDR3 nucleotides are TGTGCCAGCAGTTTGTTTGGAGATACGCAGTATTTT. Residues: CASSLFGDTQYF.

This clone showed up just a few times. The chain combines TRBV2 with TRBJ2-7; D gene ambiguous. The CDR3 loop spans 14 amino acids. V lost 7 bases and J lost 3, with 16 bases in between. The V gene's germline CDR1 is SNHLY and CDR2 FYNNEI. In DNA, the CDR3 is TGTGCCAGCACCACGGGTGGCGGATACTACGAGCAGTACTTC. Residues: CASTTGGGYYEQYF.

The genes are TRBV5-4 and TRBJ1-6, with D tentatively TRBD1 (6 bases). The CDR3 length is 14 residues. The germline V gene has CDR1 SGHNT and CDR2 YYREEE (reference sequence). Trimming took 4 bases from V and 9 from J, leaving 14 bases between them. The CDR3 DNA sequence: TGTGCCAGCAGCCGGGACCAGGGGATTTCACCCCTCCACTTT. Protein product: CASSRDQGISPLHF.